These 11 T cell receptor beta chains came from one sample sequenced in a study of cytomegalovirus exposure and HLA in healthy donors. TCRdb's table, derived via immunoSEQ multiplex PCR, lists solely in-frame clones and lacks some. The sample records 130,000 or so clones, 85% to 90% being singletons. The sequencing input was PBMCs. These receptors came from a young woman in good health and CMV-seronegative.

The J gene is TRBJ1-1, the V gene TRBV6-5; possible D gene TRBD1, 5 bases. Germline V gene data show CDR1 as MNHEY and CDR2 as SVGAGI. V was shortened by 6 bases and J by 3 bases, with 14 bases between the two germline ends. CDR3 size: 14 residues. This chain's CDR3 is CASRRGRGDTEAFF. CDR3 in DNA: TGTGCCAGCAGACGAGGGAGGGGTGACACTGAAGCTTTCTTT.

This clone showed up just a few times. This chain connects TRBV27 to TRBJ2-7; D is unresolved. CDR1 is MNHEY and CDR2 is SMNVEV in the germline V gene (reference sequence). The length of the CDR3 is 14 residues. The germline V and J ends were trimmed by 0 bases and 5 bases, with 11 bases remaining between them. CDR3 nucleotide sequence: TGTGCCAGCAGTTTATCCATGAGTACCAACGAGCAGTACTTC. Residues: CASSLSMSTNEQYF.

The chain links TRBV21-1 to TRBJ2-7; the D call TRBD1 from the table was never checked on the DNA. TRBV21-1 is designated a pseudogene. This CDR3 is built from 19 residues. The CDR3 reads CASSKALWAQWGQIYEQYF. CDR3 sequence (DNA): TGTGCCAGCAGCAAAGCGCTTTGGGCACAGTGGGGACAAATCTACGAGCAGTACTTC.

The genes are TRBV11-2 and TRBJ2-2, with 7 nucleotides matching TRBD1. The CDR3 has 16 residues. Germline V CDR1 and CDR2: SGHAT, FQNNGV. Losses at the gene ends were 7 bases for V and 7 bases for J; bases not matched to a gene: 15. The CDR3 reads CASTPRGGSGGGELFF. The CDR3 DNA is TGTGCCAGCACCCCGCGAGGGGGCTCAGGCGGCGGGGAGCTGTTTTTT.

The V gene is TRBV2, the J gene TRBJ2-1; 7 positions agree with TRBD2. V was clipped by 4 bases and J by 4 bases; unmatched bases: 7. Germline-derived CDR1 and CDR2 are SNHLY and FYNNEI. CDR3 length equals 15 residues. The CDR3 sequence: CASSVGRGDYNEQFF. Here the CDR3 DNA reads TGTGCCAGCAGTGTGGGACGGGGGGATTACAATGAGCAGTTCTTC.

There are a few counts of this clone. This chain connects TRBV2 to TRBJ2-7; perhaps TRBD1 as D (6 bases). Germline loops: CDR1 SNHLY, CDR2 FYNNEI. This CDR3 region has 12 residues. V was shortened by 6 bases and J by 4 bases, with 10 bases between the two germline ends. The CDR3 spells CASSPRGYEQYF. The CDR3 DNA reads TGTGCCAGCAGCCCCAGGGGATACGAGCAGTACTTC.

J is TRBJ1-2 and V is TRBV7-9, with TRBD1 matching over 8 bases. The length of the CDR3 is 16 residues. Germline values: CDR1 SEHNR, CDR2 FQNEAQ (reference sequence). The V and J ends lost 4 bases and 3 bases, in that order; junction bases with no gene match: 10. Here the CDR3 DNA reads TGTGCCAGCAGCTATTGGGAACAGGGGGTCGACTATGGCTACACCTTC. Translation: CASSYWEQGVDYGYTF.

V and J are TRBV2 and TRBJ1-1; D unclear. The V gene's germline CDR1 is SNHLY and CDR2 FYNNEI. The length of the CDR3 is 13 residues. V lost 11 bases to trimming and J lost 4 bases, with 17 bases between them. The CDR3 bases are TGTGCCGGCGGGCAGTCCCTAGGCACTGAAGCTTTCTTT. Translated: CAGGQSLGTEAFF.

This clone was recorded a few times. CDR3 coding DNA: TGTGCCAGCAGTGAAGTTCCCGGGGGCTACACCTTC. This translates into CASSEVPGGYTF. The chain joins TRBV2 to TRBJ1-2; D uncertain. With 1 base removed from V and 8 bases from J, the gap between germline ends came to 8 bases. Looked up from germline, CDR1 is SNHLY and CDR2 is FYNNEI. The CDR3 sequence is 12 residues long.

This chain links TRBV18 with TRBJ1-2; 7 nucleotides line up with TRBD1. Germline assignment: CDR1 KGHSH and CDR2 LQKENI. The V and J ends lost 6 bases and 6 bases, in that order; junction bases with no gene match: 16. The CDR3 spans 16 residues. For the CDR3, the DNA is TGTGCCAGCTCCCCAGTGTACCGGGGGCAGGGGGATGGCTACACCTTC. Protein: CASSPVYRGQGDGYTF.

The chain is built from TRBV5-1 and TRBJ2-3, with 7 positions matching TRBD2. The ends lost 3 bases at V and 1 base at J; junction bases unmatched: 8. Germline V gene sequence: CDR1 SGHRS, CDR2 YFSETQ. The CDR3 runs 16 residues. In nucleotides, the CDR3 is TGCGCCAGCAGCTCTGGGGCTAGCGGACGCACAGATACGCAGTATTTT. It specifies CASSSGASGRTDTQYF.